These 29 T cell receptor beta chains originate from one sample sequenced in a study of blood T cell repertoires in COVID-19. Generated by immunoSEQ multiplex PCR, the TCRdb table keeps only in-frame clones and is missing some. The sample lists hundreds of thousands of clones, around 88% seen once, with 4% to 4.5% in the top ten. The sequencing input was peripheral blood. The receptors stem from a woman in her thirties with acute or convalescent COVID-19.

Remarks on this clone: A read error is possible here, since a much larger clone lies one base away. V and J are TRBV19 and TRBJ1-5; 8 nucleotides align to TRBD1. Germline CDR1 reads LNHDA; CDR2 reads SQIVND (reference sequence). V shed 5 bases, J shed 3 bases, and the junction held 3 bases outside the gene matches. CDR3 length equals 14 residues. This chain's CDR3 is CASSSDRVNQPQHF. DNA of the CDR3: TGTGCCAGTAGTTCGGACAGGGTCAATCAGCCCCAGCATTTT. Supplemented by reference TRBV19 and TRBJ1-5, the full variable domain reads DGGITQSPKYLFRKEGQNVTLSCEQNLNHDAMYWYRQDPGQGLRLIYYSQIVNDFQKGDIAEGYSVSREKKESFPLTVTSAQKNPTAFYLCASSSDRVNQPQHFGDGTRLSIL.

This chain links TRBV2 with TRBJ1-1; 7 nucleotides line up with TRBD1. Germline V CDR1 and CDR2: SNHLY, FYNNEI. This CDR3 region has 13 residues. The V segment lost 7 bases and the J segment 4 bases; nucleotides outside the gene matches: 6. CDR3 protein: CASKDRVRTEAFF. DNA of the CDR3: TGTGCCAGCAAAGACAGGGTTCGCACTGAAGCTTTCTTT.

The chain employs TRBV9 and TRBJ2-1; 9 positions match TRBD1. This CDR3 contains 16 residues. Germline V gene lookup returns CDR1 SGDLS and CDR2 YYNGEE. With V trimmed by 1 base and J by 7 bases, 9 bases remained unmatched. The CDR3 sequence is CASSVRGQGPSNEQFF. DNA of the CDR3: TGTGCCAGCAGCGTACGCGGACAGGGGCCAAGTAATGAGCAGTTCTTC.

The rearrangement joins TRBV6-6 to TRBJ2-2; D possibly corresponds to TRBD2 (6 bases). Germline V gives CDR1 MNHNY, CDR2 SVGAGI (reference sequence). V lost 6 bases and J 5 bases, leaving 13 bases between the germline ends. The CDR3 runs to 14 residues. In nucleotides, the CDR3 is TGTGCCAGCAGGGGGGAGGACACGACCGGGGAGCTGTTTTTT. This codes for CASRGEDTTGELFF.

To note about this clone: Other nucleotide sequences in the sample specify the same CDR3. CDR3 coding DNA: TGCGCCAGCAGCCTTACCACTGCTCAAGAGACCCAGTACTTC. Translating it yields CASSLTTAQETQYF. This rearrangement joins TRBV5-1 to TRBJ2-5; D ambiguous. V was clipped by 4 bases and J by 2 bases, with 12 bases between them. The CDR3 has 14 amino acids. From germline, CDR1 is SGHRS and CDR2 YFSETQ.

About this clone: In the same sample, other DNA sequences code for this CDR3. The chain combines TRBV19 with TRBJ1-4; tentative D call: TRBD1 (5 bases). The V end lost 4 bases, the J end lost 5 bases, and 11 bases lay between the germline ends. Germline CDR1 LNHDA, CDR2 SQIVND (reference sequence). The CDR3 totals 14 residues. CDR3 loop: CASSSGGSNEKLFF. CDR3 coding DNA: TGTGCCAGTAGTAGCGGGGGTTCGAATGAAAAACTGTTTTTT.

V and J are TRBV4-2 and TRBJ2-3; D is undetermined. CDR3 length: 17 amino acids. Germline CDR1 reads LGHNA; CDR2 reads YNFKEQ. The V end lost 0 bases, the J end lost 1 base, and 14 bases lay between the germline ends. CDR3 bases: TGTGCCAGCAGCCAAGATCTTCCCTCCCAGGGCACAGATACGCAGTATTTT. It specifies CASSQDLPSQGTDTQYF.

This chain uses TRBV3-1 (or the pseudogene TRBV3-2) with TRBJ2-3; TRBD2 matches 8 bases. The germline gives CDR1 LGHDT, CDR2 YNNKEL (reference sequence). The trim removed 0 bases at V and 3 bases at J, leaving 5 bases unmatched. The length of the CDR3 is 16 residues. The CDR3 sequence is CASSQDPGLGTDTQYF. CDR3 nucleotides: TGTGCCAGCAGCCAAGATCCGGGACTAGGGACAGATACGCAGTATTTT.

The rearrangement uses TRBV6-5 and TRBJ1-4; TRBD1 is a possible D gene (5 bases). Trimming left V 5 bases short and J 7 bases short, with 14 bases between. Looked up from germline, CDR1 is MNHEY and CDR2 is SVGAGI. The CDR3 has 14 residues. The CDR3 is CASSNRQLAEKLFF. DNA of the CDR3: TGTGCCAGCAGTAACCGACAGCTGGCTGAAAAACTGTTTTTT.

The CDR3 sequence is CASSTPGDEQFF. The CDR3 DNA follows: TGTGCCAGCAGTACCCCAGGGGATGAGCAGTTCTTC. The chain carries TRBV6-5 and TRBJ2-1; the D gene is possibly TRBD1 (6 bases). This CDR3 has 12 amino acids. Per the germline V gene, CDR1 is MNHEY and CDR2 is SVGAGI. V was trimmed by 5 bases and J by 8 bases, leaving 10 bases between them.

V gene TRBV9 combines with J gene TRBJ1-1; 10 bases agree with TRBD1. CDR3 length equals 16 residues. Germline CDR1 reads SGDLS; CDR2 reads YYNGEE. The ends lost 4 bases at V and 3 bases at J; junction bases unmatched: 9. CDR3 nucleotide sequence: TGTGCCAGCAGCCCCCGACAGGGGGCGAGTTACACTGAAGCTTTCTTT. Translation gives CASSPRQGASYTEAFF.

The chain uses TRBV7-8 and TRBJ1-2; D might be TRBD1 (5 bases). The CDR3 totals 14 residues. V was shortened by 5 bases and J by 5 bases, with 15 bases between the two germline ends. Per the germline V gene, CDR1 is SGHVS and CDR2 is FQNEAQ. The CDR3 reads CASSLDSLRYGYTF. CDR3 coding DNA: TGTGCCAGCAGCCTAGACAGTTTGAGATATGGCTACACCTTC.

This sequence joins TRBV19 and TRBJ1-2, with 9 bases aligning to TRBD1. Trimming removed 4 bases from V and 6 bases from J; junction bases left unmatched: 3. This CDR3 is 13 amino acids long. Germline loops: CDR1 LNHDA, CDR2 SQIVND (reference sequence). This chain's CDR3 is CASSTGTGNGYTF. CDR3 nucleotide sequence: TGTGCCAGTAGTACCGGGACAGGGAATGGCTACACCTTC.

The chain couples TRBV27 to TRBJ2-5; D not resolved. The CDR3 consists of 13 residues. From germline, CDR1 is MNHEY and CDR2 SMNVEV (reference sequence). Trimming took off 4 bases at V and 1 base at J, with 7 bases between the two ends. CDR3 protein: CASSSLVQETQYF. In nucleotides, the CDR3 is TGTGCCAGCAGTTCTCTAGTCCAAGAGACCCAGTACTTC.

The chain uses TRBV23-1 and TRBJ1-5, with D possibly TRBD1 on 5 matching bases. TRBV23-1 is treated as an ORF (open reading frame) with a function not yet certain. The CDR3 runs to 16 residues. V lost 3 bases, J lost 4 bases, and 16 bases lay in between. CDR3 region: CASSQYGGMGNQPQHF. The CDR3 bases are TGCGCCAGCAGTCAGTATGGGGGGATGGGAAATCAGCCCCAGCATTTT.

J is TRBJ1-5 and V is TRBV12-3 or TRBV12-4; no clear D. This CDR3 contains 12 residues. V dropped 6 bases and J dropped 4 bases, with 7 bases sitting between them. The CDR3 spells CASSRENQPQHF. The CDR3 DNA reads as TGTGCCAGCAGCCGGGAAAATCAGCCCCAGCATTTT.

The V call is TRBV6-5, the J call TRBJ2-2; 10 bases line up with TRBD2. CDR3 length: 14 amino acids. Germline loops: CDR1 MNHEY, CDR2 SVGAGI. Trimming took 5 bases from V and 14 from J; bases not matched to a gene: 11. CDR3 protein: CASSPLQRGGALFF. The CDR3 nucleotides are TGTGCCAGCAGTCCTCTCCAGCGGGGGGGAGCCCTGTTTTTT.

The CDR3, as DNA: TGTGCCAGCAGCCCTACGTGGGGGACAGGGTTGGTCGGGGAGCTGTTTTTT. Translated: CASSPTWGTGLVGELFF. The J gene is TRBJ2-2, the V gene TRBV2, with TRBD1 matching over 9 bases. The V gene end was trimmed by 6 bases and the J gene end by 7 bases; junction bases not matched to a gene: 15. Germline loops: CDR1 SNHLY, CDR2 FYNNEI. This CDR3 has 17 residues.

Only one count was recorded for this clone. This CDR3 reads CASSLDLWGLTSYEQYF. CDR3 DNA sequence: TGCGCCAGCAGCTTGGATCTGTGGGGACTTACCTCCTACGAGCAGTACTTC. The chain is built from TRBV5-1 and TRBJ2-7, with D possibly matching TRBD2 (6 bases). The germline V and J ends were trimmed by 0 bases and 0 bases, with 16 bases remaining between them. The CDR3 consists of 17 residues. Germline V gives CDR1 SGHRS, CDR2 YFSETQ.

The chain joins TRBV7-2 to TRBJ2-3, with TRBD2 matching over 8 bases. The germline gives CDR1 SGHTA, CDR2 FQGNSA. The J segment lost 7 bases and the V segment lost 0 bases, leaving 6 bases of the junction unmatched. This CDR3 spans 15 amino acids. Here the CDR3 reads CASSLAAGGGNTQYF. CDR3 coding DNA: TGTGCCAGCAGCTTAGCTGCGGGGGGAGGAAATACGCAGTATTTT.

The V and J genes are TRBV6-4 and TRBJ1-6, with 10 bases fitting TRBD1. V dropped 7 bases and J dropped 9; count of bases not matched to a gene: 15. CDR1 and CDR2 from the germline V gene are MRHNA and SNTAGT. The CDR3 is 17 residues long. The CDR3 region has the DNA TGTGCCAGCACACTGACAGGGGGCGACGCAATAGGTTCACCCCTCCACTTT. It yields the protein CASTLTGGDAIGSPLHF.

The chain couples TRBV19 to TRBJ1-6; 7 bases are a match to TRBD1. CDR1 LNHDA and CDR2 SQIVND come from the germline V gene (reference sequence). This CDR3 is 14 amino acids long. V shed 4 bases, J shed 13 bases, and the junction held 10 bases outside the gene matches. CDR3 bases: TGTGCCAGTAGTACCCGGACAGGTGCCTCGCCCCTCCACTTT. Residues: CASSTRTGASPLHF.

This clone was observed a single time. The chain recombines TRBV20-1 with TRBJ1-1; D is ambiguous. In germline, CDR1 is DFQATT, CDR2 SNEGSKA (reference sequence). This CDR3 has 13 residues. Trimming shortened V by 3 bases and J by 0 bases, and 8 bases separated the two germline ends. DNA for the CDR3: TGCAGTGCTAGTTACGCGATGAACACTGAAGCTTTCTTT. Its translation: CSASYAMNTEAFF.

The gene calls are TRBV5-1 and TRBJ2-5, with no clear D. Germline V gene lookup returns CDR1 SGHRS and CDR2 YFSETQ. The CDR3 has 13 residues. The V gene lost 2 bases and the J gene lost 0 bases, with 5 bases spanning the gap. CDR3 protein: CASSFGHQETQYF. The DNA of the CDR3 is TGCGCCAGCAGCTTTGGCCACCAAGAGACCCAGTACTTC.

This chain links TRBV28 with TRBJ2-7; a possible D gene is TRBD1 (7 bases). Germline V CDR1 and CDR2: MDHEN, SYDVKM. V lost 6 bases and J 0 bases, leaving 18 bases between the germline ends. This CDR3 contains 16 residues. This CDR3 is CASSRFGGGSSYEQYF. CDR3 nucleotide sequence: TGTGCCAGCAGCAGGTTTGGAGGGGGCAGCTCCTACGAGCAGTACTTC.

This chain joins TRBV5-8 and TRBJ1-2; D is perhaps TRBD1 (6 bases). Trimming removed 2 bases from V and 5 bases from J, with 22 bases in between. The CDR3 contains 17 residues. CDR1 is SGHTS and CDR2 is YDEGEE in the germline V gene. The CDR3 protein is CASSFPWVRGPGYGYTF. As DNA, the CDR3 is TGTGCCAGCAGCTTTCCGTGGGTCAGGGGCCCAGGATATGGCTACACCTTC.

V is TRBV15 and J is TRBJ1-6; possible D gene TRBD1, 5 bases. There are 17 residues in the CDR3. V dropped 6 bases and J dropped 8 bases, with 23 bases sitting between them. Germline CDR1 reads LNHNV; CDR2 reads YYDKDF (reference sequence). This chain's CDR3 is CATRSQSRVAGDSPLHF. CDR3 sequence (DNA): TGTGCCACCAGGTCCCAGAGCCGGGTAGCGGGGGATTCACCCCTCCACTTT.

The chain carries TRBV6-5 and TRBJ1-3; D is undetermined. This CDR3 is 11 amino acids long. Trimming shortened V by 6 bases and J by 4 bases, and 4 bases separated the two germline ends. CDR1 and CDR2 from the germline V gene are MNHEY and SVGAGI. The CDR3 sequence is CASRTGNTIYF. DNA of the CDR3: TGTGCCAGCAGGACAGGAAACACCATATATTTT.

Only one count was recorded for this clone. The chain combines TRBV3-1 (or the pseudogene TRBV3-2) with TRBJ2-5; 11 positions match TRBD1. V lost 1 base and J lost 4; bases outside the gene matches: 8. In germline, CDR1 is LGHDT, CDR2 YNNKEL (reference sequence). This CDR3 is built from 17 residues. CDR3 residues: CASSQGGQGALIETQYF. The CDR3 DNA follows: TGTGCCAGCAGCCAAGGCGGACAGGGGGCTTTGATAGAGACCCAGTACTTC.